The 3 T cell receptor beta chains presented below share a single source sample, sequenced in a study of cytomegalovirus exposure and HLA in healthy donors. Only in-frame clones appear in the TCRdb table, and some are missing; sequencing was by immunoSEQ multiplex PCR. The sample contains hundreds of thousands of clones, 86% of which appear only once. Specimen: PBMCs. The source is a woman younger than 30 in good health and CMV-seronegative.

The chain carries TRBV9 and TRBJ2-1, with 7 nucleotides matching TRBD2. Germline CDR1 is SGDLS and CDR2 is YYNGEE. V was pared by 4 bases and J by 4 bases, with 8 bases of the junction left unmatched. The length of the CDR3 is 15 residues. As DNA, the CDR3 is TGTGCCAGCAGCACCACGGGACTATCTTACAATGAGCAGTTCTTC. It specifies CASSTTGLSYNEQFF.

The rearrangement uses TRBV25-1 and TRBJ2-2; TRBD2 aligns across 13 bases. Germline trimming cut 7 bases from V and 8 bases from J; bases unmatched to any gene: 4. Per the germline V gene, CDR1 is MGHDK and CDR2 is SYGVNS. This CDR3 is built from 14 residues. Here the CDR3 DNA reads TGTGCCAGCAAGGGGACTAGCGGGGTGGGGGAGCTGTTTTTT. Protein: CASKGTSGVGELFF.

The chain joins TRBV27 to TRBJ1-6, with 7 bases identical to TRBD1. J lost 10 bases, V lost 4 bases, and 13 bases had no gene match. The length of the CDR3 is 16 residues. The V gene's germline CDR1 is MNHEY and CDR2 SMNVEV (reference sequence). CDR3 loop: CASSSAYRGSGSPLHF. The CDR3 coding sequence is TGTGCCAGCAGTTCGGCGTACAGGGGATCGGGATCACCCCTCCACTTT.